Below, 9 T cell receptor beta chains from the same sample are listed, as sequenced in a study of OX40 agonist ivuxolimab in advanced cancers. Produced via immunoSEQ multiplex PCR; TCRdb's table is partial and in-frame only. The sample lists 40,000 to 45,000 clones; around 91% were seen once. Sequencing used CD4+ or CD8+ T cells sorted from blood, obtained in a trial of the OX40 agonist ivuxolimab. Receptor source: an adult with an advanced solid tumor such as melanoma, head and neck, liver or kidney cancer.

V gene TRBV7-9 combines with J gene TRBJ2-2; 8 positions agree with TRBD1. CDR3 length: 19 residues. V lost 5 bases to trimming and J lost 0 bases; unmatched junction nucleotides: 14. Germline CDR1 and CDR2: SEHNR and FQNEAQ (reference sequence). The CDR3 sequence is CASSPLPGTGKANTGELFF. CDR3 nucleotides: TGTGCCAGCAGCCCCCTTCCCGGGACAGGTAAGGCGAACACCGGGGAGCTGTTTTTT.

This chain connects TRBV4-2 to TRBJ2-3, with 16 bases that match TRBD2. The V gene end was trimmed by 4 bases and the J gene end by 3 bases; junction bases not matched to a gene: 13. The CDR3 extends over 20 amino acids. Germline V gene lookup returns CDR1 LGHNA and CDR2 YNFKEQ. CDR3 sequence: CASSPTPGLAGGRGTDTQYF. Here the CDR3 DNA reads TGTGCCAGCAGCCCTACACCGGGACTAGCGGGGGGGCGTGGTACAGATACGCAGTATTTT.

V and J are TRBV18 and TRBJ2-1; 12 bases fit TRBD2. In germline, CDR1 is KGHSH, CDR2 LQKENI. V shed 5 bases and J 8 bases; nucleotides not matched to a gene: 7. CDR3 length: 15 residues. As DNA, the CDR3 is TGTGCCAGCTCAGTTTCCCTAGCGGGAGGGGATGAGCAGTTCTTC. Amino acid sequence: CASSVSLAGGDEQFF.

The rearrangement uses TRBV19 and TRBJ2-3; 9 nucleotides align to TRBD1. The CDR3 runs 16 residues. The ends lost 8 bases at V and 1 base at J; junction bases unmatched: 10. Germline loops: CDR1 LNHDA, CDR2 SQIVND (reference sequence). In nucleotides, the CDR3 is TGTGCCAGTGGACACAGGGGGCGCATGGGCACAGATACGCAGTATTTT. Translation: CASGHRGRMGTDTQYF. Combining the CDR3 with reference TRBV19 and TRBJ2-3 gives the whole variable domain DGGITQSPKYLFRKEGQNVTLSCEQNLNHDAMYWYRQDPGQGLRLIYYSQIVNDFQKGDIAEGYSVSREKKESFPLTVTSAQKNPTAFYLCASGHRGRMGTDTQYFGPGTRLTVL.

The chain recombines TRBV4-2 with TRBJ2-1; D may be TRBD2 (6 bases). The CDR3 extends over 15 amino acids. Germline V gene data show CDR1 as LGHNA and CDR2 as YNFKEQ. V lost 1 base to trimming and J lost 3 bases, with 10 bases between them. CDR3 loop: CASSQVASDYNEQFF. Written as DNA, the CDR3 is TGTGCCAGCAGCCAAGTGGCTAGCGACTACAATGAGCAGTTCTTC.

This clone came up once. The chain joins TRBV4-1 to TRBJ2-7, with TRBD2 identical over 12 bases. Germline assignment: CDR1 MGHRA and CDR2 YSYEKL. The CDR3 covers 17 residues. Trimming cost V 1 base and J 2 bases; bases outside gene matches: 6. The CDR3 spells CASSQAATSGSPYEQYF. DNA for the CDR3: TGCGCCAGCAGCCAAGCGGCGACTAGCGGGAGTCCCTACGAGCAGTACTTC.

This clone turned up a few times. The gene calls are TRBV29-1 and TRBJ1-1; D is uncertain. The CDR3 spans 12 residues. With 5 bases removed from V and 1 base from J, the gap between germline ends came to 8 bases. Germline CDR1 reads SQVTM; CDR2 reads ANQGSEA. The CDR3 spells CSVISTNTEAFF. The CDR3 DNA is TGCAGCGTTATCTCTACGAACACTGAAGCTTTCTTT.

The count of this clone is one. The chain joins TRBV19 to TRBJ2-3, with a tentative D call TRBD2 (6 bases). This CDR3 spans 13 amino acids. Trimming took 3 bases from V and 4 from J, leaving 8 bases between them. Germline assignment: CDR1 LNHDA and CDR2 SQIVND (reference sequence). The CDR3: CASSMGGPDTQYF. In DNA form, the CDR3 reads TGTGCCAGTAGTATGGGGGGACCAGATACGCAGTATTTT.

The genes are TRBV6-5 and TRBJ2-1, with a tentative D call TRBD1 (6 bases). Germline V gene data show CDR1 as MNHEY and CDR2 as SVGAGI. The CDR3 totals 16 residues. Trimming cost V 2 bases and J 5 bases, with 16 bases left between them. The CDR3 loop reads CASSYPTGGAHNEQFF. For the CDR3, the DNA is TGTGCCAGCAGTTACCCTACTGGGGGCGCCCACAATGAGCAGTTCTTC.